This T cell receptor beta chain was captured in a study of cytomegalovirus exposure and HLA in healthy donors. V shed 8 bases, J shed 4 bases, and the junction held 12 bases outside the gene matches. The CDR3 has 16 residues. The germline V gene has CDR1 SNHLY and CDR2 FYNNEI. The study ran its PCR with 60 Vbeta and 13 Jbeta primers. TCRdb's table, derived via immunoSEQ multiplex PCR, lists solely in-frame clones and lacks some. Of approximately 130,000 clones listed, roughly 88% are singletons. Sequencing used PBMCs. The receptor's source is a man aged 45 to 65 in good health and CMV-seronegative. The rearrangement links TRBV2 to TRBJ2-7, with TRBD1 matching 12 bases. CDR3 coding DNA: TGTGCCAGCCGCCGCGGGACAGGGGGCCAGGGATACGAGCAGTACTTC. As protein: CASRRGTGGQGYEQYF.